What follows is one TCR beta chain and its context. Germline V gives CDR1 SGHVS, CDR2 FQNEAQ. The trim removed 5 bases at V and 4 bases at J, leaving 13 bases unmatched. CDR3 length equals 17 residues. The data originate from a study of shared T cell receptors in the human thymus. Profiled with immunoSEQ multiplex PCR; TCRdb holds only in-frame clones, not every one. The sample holds about 730,000 clones, over 75% seen once. Another study also made use of these data, one on human thymus T cells. In that study: Thymic tissue was derived from resections collected during corrective heart surgery. The authors found apparently biased V and J gene usage in thymic and blood repertoires.

The chain uses TRBV7-8 and TRBJ1-2; 10 bases agree with TRBD1. Material for sequencing was thymocytes. This TCR came from a girl under two years old with a congenital heart defect. CDR3 bases: TGTGCCAGCAGCCCCCCGGGACAGGGGCTAAACTTCTATGGCTACACCTTC. It translates to CASSPPGQGLNFYGYTF.